This T cell receptor (beta chain) was recorded in a study of blood T cell repertoires in COVID-19. Study-level background: Samples of COVID-19 (acute and convalescent) were obtained from the United States, Italy and Spain. PBMCs, B-cell-depleted T cells, or T cells provided the cDNA or gDNA that made up the material.

Repertoires were generated with immunoSEQ multiplex PCR, while TCRdb's copy carries only in-frame clones and drops some. The table shows more than 150,000 clones, with 86% occurring only once. The germline CDR1 and CDR2 sequences are MNHEY and SMNVEV (reference sequence). V lost 0 bases to trimming and J lost 10 bases, with 21 bases between them. There are 16 residues in the CDR3. This chain uses TRBV27 with TRBJ1-1, with D possibly being TRBD1 (5 bases). Sequencing used peripheral blood. The receptor comes from a man between 65 and 85 years old with active or convalescent COVID-19. CDR3 in DNA: TGTGCCAGCAGTTTATCAGCGGTTGGCAGGCAGGGAGGAGCTTTCTTT. This translates into CASSLSAVGRQGGAFF.